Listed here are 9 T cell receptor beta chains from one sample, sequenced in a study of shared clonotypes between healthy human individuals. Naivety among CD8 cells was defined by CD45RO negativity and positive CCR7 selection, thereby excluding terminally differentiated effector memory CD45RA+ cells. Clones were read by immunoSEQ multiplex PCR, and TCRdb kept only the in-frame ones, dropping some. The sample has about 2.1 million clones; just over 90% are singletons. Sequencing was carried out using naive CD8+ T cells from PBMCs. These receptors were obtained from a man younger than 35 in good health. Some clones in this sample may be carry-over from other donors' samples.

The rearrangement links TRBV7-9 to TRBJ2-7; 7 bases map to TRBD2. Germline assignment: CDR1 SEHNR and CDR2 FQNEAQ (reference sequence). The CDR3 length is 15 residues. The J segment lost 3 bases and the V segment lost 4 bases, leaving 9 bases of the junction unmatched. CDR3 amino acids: CASSSAGRDYYEQYF. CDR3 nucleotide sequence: TGTGCCAGCAGCTCCGCAGGGAGGGACTACTACGAGCAGTACTTC.

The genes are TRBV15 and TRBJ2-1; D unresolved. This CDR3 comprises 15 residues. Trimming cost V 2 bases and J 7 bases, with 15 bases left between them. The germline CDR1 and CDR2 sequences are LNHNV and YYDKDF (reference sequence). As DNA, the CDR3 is TGTGCCACCAGCAGATTCCCCTCCGGCCAAAATGAGCAGTTCTTC. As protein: CATSRFPSGQNEQFF. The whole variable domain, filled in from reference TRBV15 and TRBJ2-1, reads DAMVIQNPRYQVTQFGKPVTLSCSQTLNHNVMYWYQQKSSQAPKLLFHYYDKDFNNEADTPDNFQSRRPNTSFCFLDIRSPGLGDTAMYLCATSRFPSGQNEQFFGPGTRLTVL.

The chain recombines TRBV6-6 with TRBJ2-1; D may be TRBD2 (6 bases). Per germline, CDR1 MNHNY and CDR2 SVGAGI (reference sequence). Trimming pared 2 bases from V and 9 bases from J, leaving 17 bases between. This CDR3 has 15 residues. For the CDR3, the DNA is TGTGCCAGCAGTTACGGGAGACTAGTTCAGGGTGAGCAGTTCTTC. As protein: CASSYGRLVQGEQFF.

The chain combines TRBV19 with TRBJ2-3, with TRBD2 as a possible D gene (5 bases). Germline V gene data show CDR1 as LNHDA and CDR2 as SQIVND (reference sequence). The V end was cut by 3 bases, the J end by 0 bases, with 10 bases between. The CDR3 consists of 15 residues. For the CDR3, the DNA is TGTGCCAGTAGTATGGGAGCCGCGAGCACAGATACGCAGTATTTT. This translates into CASSMGAASTDTQYF.

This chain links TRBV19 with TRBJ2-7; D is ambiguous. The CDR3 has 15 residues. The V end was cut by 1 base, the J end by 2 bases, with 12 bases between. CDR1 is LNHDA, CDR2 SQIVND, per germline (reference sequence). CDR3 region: CASSIVAMSTYEQYF. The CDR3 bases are TGTGCCAGTAGTATAGTCGCCATGTCAACCTACGAGCAGTACTTC.

CDR3 region: CASTQGTYNEQFF. The CDR3 coding sequence is TGTGCCAGCACCCAAGGGACTTACAATGAGCAGTTCTTC. The rearrangement uses TRBV2 and TRBJ2-1; TRBD2 is a possible D gene (6 bases). V lost 7 bases to trimming and J lost 4 bases, with 11 bases between them. Germline V CDR1 and CDR2: SNHLY, FYNNEI. CDR3 length: 13 amino acids.

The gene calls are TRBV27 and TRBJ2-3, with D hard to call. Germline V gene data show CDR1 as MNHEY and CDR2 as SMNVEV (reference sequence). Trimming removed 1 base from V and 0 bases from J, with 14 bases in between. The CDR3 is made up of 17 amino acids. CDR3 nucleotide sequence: TGTGCCAGCAGTTTATTCGTCGTACCCTCTAGCACAGATACGCAGTATTTT. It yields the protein CASSLFVVPSSTDTQYF.

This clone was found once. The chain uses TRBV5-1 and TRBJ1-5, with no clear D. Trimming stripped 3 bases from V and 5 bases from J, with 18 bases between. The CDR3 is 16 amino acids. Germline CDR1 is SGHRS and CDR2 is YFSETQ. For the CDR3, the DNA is TGCGCCAGCAGCTGGACTCGGAGGGTGGTGCATCAGCCCCAGCATTTT. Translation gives CASSWTRRVVHQPQHF.

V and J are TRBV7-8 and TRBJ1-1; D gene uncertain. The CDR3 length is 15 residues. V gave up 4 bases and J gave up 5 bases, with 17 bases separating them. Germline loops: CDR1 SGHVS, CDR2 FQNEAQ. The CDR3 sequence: CASSSSWPYLTEAFF. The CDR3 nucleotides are TGTGCCAGCAGCTCATCGTGGCCTTATTTAACTGAAGCTTTCTTT.